The next 23 T cell receptor beta chains were all read from a single sample in a study of cytomegalovirus exposure and HLA in healthy donors. The PCR had 60 Vbeta and 13 Jbeta primers. The table came from immunoSEQ multiplex PCR; TCRdb's copy has only in-frame clones and leaves some out. The data contain around 150,000 clones, 75% to 85% of them seen just once; the ten biggest clones take up approximately 3.7%. Sequenced: PBMCs. These receptors were collected from a human donor in good health.

The chain carries TRBV6-5 and TRBJ1-5; possibly TRBD1 for D (6 bases). Trimming took 6 bases from V and 6 from J, leaving 12 bases between them. Germline CDR1 reads MNHEY; CDR2 reads SVGAGI. The CDR3 sequence is 13 residues long. The CDR3 protein is CASSQNRVQPQHF. The CDR3 bases are TGTGCCAGCAGCCAGAACAGGGTTCAGCCCCAGCATTTT.

This clone was observed a single time. The V call is TRBV10-3, the J call TRBJ2-7; tentatively, D is TRBD2 (5 bases). Germline CDR1 reads ENHRY; CDR2 reads SYGVKD. The V end lost 6 bases, the J end lost 6 bases, and 12 bases lay between the germline ends. There are 12 residues in the CDR3. The CDR3 DNA is TGTGCCATCAGAGCGGATGGTAGCGAGCAGTACTTC. Translated: CAIRADGSEQYF.

This sequence joins TRBV4-1 and TRBJ2-1, with unresolved D. The CDR3 has 18 amino acids. The V end was cut by 0 bases, the J end by 0 bases, with 15 bases between. Germline V CDR1 and CDR2: MGHRA, YSYEKL. The CDR3 region has the DNA TGCGCCAGCAGCCAAGAGTCCCCGTACGCTAGCTCCTACAATGAGCAGTTCTTC. Protein: CASSQESPYASSYNEQFF.

J is TRBJ2-5 and V is TRBV27; 7 positions match TRBD1. V gave up 0 bases and J gave up 5 bases; unmatched junction bases: 6. The CDR3 totals 15 residues. The germline V gene has CDR1 MNHEY and CDR2 SMNVEV (reference sequence). The CDR3 DNA sequence: TGTGCCAGCAGTTTATCACAGGGGTACTCGGAGACCCAGTACTTC. Translation gives CASSLSQGYSETQYF.

This chain links TRBV2 with TRBJ2-5, with 7 bases identical to TRBD2. Germline CDR1 and CDR2: SNHLY and FYNNEI. The CDR3 extends over 14 amino acids. J lost 4 bases, V lost 5 bases, and 7 bases had no gene match. CDR3 amino acids: CASSRLALGETQYF. CDR3 DNA: TGTGCCAGCAGTCGACTAGCCCTCGGAGAGACCCAGTACTTC.

The J gene is TRBJ1-4, the V gene TRBV29-1, with TRBD1 matching 10 bases. Germline values: CDR1 SQVTM, CDR2 ANQGSEA. CDR3 length equals 14 residues. Losses at the gene ends were 1 base for V and 8 bases for J; bases not matched to a gene: 4. CDR3 in DNA: TGCAGCGTTGAAGTAGGGACAGGGGACGAAAAACTGTTTTTT. Translated, it gives CSVEVGTGDEKLFF.

V gene TRBV30 combines with J gene TRBJ1-3; possible D gene TRBD1, 5 bases. Germline loops: CDR1 GTSNPN, CDR2 SVGIG (reference sequence). This CDR3 spans 14 amino acids. Trimming removed 0 bases at V and 4 bases at J, with 10 bases between. DNA of the CDR3: TGTGCCTGGAGTGTAGACAGCCACGGAAACACCATATATTTT. It yields the protein CAWSVDSHGNTIYF. The whole variable domain, remainder taken from reference TRBV30 and TRBJ1-3, is SQTIHQWPATLVQPVGSPLSLECTVEGTSNPNLYWYRQAAGRGLQLLFYSVGIGQISSEVPQNLSASRPQDRQFILSSKKLLLSDSGFYLCAWSVDSHGNTIYFGEGSWLTVV.

The chain couples TRBV29-1 to TRBJ2-7; D may be TRBD1 (6 bases). V was shortened by 5 bases and J by 0 bases, with 8 bases between the two germline ends. The CDR3 consists of 12 residues. In germline, CDR1 is SQVTM, CDR2 ANQGSEA. CDR3 bases: TGCAGCGTTACAGGGAGCTCCTACGAGCAGTACTTC. Its protein product is CSVTGSSYEQYF.

On this clone itself: The identical CDR3 is also encoded by other nucleotide sequences in the sample. The chain joins TRBV19 to TRBJ1-5; weak D call: TRBD1 (6 bases). Trimming took 6 bases from V and 4 from J, leaving 13 bases between them. CDR1 and CDR2 from the germline V gene are LNHDA and SQIVND (reference sequence). The CDR3 spans 14 residues. CDR3 DNA: TGTGCCAGTAGCCCGGGACAAAAAAATCAGCCCCAGCATTTT. Its protein product is CASSPGQKNQPQHF.

This chain's CDR3 is CASSPGQTAYGYTF. The CDR3 DNA is TGTGCCAGCAGCCCGGGACAGACGGCCTATGGCTACACCTTC. The gene calls are TRBV6-5 and TRBJ1-2; 7 bases are a match to TRBD1. V gave up 6 bases and J gave up 4 bases; unmatched junction bases: 8. CDR1 and CDR2 (germline): MNHEY, SVGAGI. CDR3 size: 14 residues.

Points on this clone: Other DNA sequences from this sample encode an identical CDR3 as well. The gene calls are TRBV4-2 and TRBJ2-2, with 7 bases lining up with TRBD2. CDR3 length equals 17 residues. Germline assignment: CDR1 LGHNA and CDR2 YNFKEQ. V trimming: 0 bases; J trimming: 1 base; junction bases outside the gene matches: 5. In nucleotides, the CDR3 is TGTGCCAGCAGCCAAGAAGCCAGCGGGGTGAACACCGGGGAGCTGTTTTTT. Its translation: CASSQEASGVNTGELFF.

The chain recombines TRBV2 with TRBJ1-4; 8 positions agree with TRBD1. Germline values: CDR1 SNHLY, CDR2 FYNNEI. V was pared by 6 bases and J by 3 bases, with 3 bases of the junction left unmatched. This CDR3 is built from 14 residues. The CDR3 here is CASSGTGPNEKLFF. As DNA, the CDR3 is TGTGCCAGCAGCGGGACAGGCCCTAATGAAAAACTGTTTTTT.

A few counts support this clone. V is TRBV5-4 and J is TRBJ2-7, with D possibly TRBD2 on 5 matching bases. CDR1 is SGHNT, CDR2 YYREEE, per germline (reference sequence). The CDR3 is 13 amino acids. The V end was cut by 7 bases, the J end by 0 bases, with 11 bases between. In DNA, the CDR3 is TGTGCCAGCTTCCAGGCGGGCTCCTACGAGCAGTACTTC. This sequence encodes CASFQAGSYEQYF.

This clone was seen more than once but under ten times. The V gene is TRBV2, the J gene TRBJ2-2; D gene ambiguous. CDR1 and CDR2 from the germline V gene are SNHLY and FYNNEI. The CDR3 totals 16 residues. V lost 2 bases, J lost 4 bases, and 14 bases lay in between. The DNA for the CDR3 is TGTGCCAGCAGTGAATTACTCGCCCGCGGCACCGGGGAGCTGTTTTTT. This translates into CASSELLARGTGELFF. Supplemented by reference TRBV2 and TRBJ2-2, the full variable domain reads EPEVTQTPSHQVTQMGQEVILRCVPISNHLYFYWYRQILGQKVEFLVSFYNNEISEKSEIFDDQFSVERPDGSNFTLKIRSTKLEDSAMYFCASSELLARGTGELFFGEGSRLTVL.

This rearrangement joins TRBV25-1 to TRBJ2-6; perhaps TRBD2 as D (5 bases). Trimming took 0 bases from V and 1 from J, leaving 7 bases between them. In germline, CDR1 is MGHDK, CDR2 SYGVNS. The CDR3 loop spans 16 amino acids. CDR3 in DNA: TGTGCCAGCAGTGAATATAGAGGGTCTGGGGCCAACGTCCTGACTTTC. This sequence encodes CASSEYRGSGANVLTF.

V usage is TRBV5-1 and J usage is TRBJ2-1; 7 bases line up with TRBD2. The germline V gene has CDR1 SGHRS and CDR2 YFSETQ. The V gene end was trimmed by 4 bases and the J gene end by 5 bases; junction bases not matched to a gene: 3. The CDR3 is made up of 13 amino acids. This CDR3 is CASSNAGDNEQFF. CDR3 nucleotide sequence: TGCGCCAGCAGCAACGCGGGAGACAATGAGCAGTTCTTC.

V usage is TRBV5-1 and J usage is TRBJ2-3; 12 bases match TRBD2. The ends lost 5 bases at V and 0 bases at J; junction bases unmatched: 10. Germline V gene data show CDR1 as SGHRS and CDR2 as YFSETQ. The CDR3 extends over 18 amino acids. The CDR3 is CASRRTSGGRTSTDTQYF. CDR3 DNA sequence: TGCGCCAGCAGACGAACTAGCGGGGGGCGGACTAGCACAGATACGCAGTATTTT.

The chain uses TRBV16 and TRBJ2-1; 9 bases agree with TRBD1. This CDR3 region has 15 residues. Losses at the gene ends were 2 bases for V and 6 bases for J; bases not matched to a gene: 5. The germline gives CDR1 KGHSY, CDR2 FQNENV. DNA of the CDR3: TGTGCCAGCAGCCAAGGAAGGACAGGGGCCAATGAGCAGTTCTTC. Its translation: CASSQGRTGANEQFF. The full variable domain, in which reference TRBV16 and TRBJ2-1 provide the parts outside the CDR3, is GEEVAQTPKHLVRGEGQKAKLYCAPIKGHSYVFWYQQVLKNEFKFLISFQNENVFDETGMPKERFSAKCLPNSPCSLEIQATKLEDSAVYFCASSQGRTGANEQFFGPGTRLTVL.

This chain uses TRBV27 with TRBJ2-7; D possibly corresponds to TRBD2 (6 bases). CDR3 size: 15 residues. Germline V gene lookup returns CDR1 MNHEY and CDR2 SMNVEV (reference sequence). Trimming removed 5 bases from V and 1 base from J, with 15 bases in between. The CDR3 nucleotides are TGTGCCAGCAGTGCTCGGGACTCCTTTTCCTACGAGCAGTACTTC. Translating it yields CASSARDSFSYEQYF.

This chain joins TRBV5-1 and TRBJ2-7; 9 nucleotides line up with TRBD2. The V segment lost 0 bases and the J segment 6 bases; nucleotides outside the gene matches: 4. CDR3 length: 14 residues. From germline, CDR1 is SGHRS and CDR2 YFSETQ. CDR3 coding DNA: TGCGCCAGCAGCTTGGAGGGACTAGCAGCCGAGCAGTACTTC. Translating gives CASSLEGLAAEQYF.

V usage is TRBV2 and J usage is TRBJ2-7; TRBD1 matches at 7 bases. Germline-derived CDR1 and CDR2 are SNHLY and FYNNEI. The CDR3 length is 14 residues. The junction had 3 bases not matched to a gene; V was cut back by 4 bases and J by 0 bases. For the CDR3, the DNA is TGTGCCAGCAGTGCGGGACAGCCCTCCTACGAGCAGTACTTC. It specifies CASSAGQPSYEQYF. Drawing the rest from reference TRBV2 and TRBJ2-7, the complete variable domain is EPEVTQTPSHQVTQMGQEVILRCVPISNHLYFYWYRQILGQKVEFLVSFYNNEISEKSEIFDDQFSVERPDGSNFTLKIRSTKLEDSAMYFCASSAGQPSYEQYFGPGTRLTVT.

This chain links TRBV9 with TRBJ2-1, with D tentatively TRBD1 (6 bases). V was clipped by 4 bases and J by 6 bases, with 14 bases between them. The CDR3 extends over 14 amino acids. Germline CDR1 and CDR2: SGDLS and YYNGEE. The CDR3 loop reads CASSIPHRANEQFF. CDR3 nucleotide sequence: TGTGCCAGCAGCATACCCCACAGGGCCAATGAGCAGTTCTTC.

The chain carries TRBV27 and TRBJ1-2; D unresolved. The CDR3 runs 13 residues. The ends were cut back, 2 bases at V and 6 bases at J, with 10 bases in the middle. The germline V gene has CDR1 MNHEY and CDR2 SMNVEV (reference sequence). CDR3 DNA: TGTGCCAGCAGTTTAGCCAGGTGGGATGGCTACACCTTC. Its protein is CASSLARWDGYTF.